This T cell receptor beta chain was identified in a study of T-cell reconstitution after alpha-beta-depleted transplantation in children. A TCRbeta library incorporating unique molecular identifiers was prepared. TCRdb called the PCR reads again in MiXCR, with one record for every CDR3 protein. The sample includes about 200,000 distinct CDR3 sequences, approximately 14% of them seen just once. V lost 0 bases to trimming and J lost 5 bases, with 11 bases between them. Germline assignment: CDR1 MNHEY and CDR2 SVGAGI. CDR3 length equals 16 residues. This clonotype appeared many times. The chain employs TRBV6-5 and TRBJ1-6; D may be TRBD1 (6 bases). The source was PBMCs from the stem cell graft donor, collected from the stem cell graft. This receptor was identified in a human donor who donated a stem cell graft to a child with acute lymphoblastic leukemia. The CDR3 DNA reads as TGTGCCAGCAGTTACTCCGAGGGGGATAATAATTCACCCCTCCACTTT. It translates to CASSYSEGDNNSPLHF.